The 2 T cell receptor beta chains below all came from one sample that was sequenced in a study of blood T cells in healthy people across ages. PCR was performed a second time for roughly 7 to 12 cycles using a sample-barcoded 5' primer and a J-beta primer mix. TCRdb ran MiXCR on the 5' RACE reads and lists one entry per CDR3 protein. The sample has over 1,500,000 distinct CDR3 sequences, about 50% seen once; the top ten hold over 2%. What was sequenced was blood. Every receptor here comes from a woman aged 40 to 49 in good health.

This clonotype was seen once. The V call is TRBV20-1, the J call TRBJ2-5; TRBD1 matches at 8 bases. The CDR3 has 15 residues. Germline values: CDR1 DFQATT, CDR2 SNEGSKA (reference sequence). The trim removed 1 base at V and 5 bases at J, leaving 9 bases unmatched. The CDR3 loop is CSARAGGRQVETQYF. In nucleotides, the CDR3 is TGCAGTGCTAGAGCAGGGGGCAGGCAAGTGGAGACCCAGTACTTC.

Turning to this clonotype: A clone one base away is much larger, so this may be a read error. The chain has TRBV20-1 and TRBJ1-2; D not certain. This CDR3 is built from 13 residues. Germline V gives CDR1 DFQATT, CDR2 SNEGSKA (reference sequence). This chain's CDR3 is CSARNPSGYGCTF. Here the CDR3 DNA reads TGCAGTGCTAGGAACCCTTCCGGCTATGGCTGCACCTTC.